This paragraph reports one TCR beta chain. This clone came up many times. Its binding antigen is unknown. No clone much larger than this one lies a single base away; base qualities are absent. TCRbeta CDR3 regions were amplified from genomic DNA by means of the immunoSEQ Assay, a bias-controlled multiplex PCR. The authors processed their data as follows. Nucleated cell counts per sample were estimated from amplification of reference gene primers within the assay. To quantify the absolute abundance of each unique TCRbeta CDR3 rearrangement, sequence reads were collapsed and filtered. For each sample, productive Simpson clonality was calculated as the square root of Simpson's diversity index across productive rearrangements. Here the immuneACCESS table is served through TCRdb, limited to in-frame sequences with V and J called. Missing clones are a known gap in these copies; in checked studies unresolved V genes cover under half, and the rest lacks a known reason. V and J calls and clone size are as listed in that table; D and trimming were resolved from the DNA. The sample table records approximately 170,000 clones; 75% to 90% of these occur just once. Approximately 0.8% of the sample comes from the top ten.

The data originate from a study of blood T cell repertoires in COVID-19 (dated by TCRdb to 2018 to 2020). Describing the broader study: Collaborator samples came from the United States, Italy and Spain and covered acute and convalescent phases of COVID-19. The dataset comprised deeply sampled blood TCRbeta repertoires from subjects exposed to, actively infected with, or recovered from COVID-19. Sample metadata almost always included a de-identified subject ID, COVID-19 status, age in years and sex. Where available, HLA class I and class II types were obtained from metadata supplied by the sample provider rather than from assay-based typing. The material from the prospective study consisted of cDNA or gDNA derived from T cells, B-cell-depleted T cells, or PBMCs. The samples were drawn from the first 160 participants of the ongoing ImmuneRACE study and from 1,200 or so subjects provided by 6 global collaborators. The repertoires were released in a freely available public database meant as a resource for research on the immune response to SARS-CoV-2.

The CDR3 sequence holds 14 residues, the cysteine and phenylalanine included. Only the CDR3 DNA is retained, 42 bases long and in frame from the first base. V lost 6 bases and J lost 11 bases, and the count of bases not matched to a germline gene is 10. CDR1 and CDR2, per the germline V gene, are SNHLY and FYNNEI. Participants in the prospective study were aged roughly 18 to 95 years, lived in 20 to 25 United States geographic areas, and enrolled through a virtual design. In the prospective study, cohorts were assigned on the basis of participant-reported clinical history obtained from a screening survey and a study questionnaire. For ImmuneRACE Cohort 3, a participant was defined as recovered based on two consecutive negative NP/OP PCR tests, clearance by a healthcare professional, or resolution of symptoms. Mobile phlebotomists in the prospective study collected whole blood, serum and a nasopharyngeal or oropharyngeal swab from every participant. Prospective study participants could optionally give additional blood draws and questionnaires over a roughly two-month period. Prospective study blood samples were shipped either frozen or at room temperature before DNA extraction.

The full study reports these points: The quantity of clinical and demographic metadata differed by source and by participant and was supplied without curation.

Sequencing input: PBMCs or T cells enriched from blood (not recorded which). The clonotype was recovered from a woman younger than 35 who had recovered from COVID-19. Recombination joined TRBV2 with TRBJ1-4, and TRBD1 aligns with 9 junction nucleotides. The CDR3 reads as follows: CASSPKGQGGKLFF. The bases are TGTGCCAGCAGCCCTAAGGGACAGGGAGGGAAACTGTTTTTT.